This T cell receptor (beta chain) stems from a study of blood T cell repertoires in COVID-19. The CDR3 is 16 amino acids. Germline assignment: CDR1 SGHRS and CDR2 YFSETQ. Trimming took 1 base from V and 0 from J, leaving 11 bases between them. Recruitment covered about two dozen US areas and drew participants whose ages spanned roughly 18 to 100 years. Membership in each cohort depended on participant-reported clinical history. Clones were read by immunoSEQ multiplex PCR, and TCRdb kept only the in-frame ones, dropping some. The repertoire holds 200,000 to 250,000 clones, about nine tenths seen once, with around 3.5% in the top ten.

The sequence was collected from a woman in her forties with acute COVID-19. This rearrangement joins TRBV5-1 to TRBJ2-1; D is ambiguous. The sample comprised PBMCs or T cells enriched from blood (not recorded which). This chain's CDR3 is CASSLRAPSSYNEQFF. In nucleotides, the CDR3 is TGCGCCAGCAGCTTGCGCGCCCCGAGCTCCTACAATGAGCAGTTCTTC.